What follows describes a single T cell receptor (beta chain). What it recognizes is unknown. The sample comes from a study of cytomegalovirus exposure and HLA in healthy donors. Measured with immunoSEQ multiplex PCR; TCRdb has only the in-frame clones, and not every one. Of 120,000 or so clones listed, 88% are singletons. Study outcomes and limitations: Usually a TCR sequence was rare, but some public TCRs were found in many donors. Researchers reported that a few CMV-associated chains were confirmed in vitro as CMV antigen-specific.

In germline, CDR1 is LNHNV, CDR2 YYDKDF (reference sequence). The V end lost 5 bases, the J end lost 3 bases, and 17 bases lay between the germline ends. The CDR3 consists of 15 residues. This clonotype was obtained from a woman younger than 45 in good health and CMV-seropositive. V usage is TRBV15 and J usage is TRBJ2-7; D is uncertain. The sequenced material came from PBMCs. CDR3 amino acids: CATSLDRVPSYEQYF. The CDR3 nucleotides are TGTGCCACCAGCTTAGACCGGGTCCCTAGCTACGAGCAGTACTTC.